The T cell receptor (beta chain) under discussion was sequenced for a study of blood T cells in healthy people across ages. In the case of this clonotype: What it binds is not known.

CDR3 length equals 17 residues. Trimming pared 5 bases from V and 0 bases from J, leaving 20 bases between. Per the germline V gene, CDR1 is SGHVS and CDR2 is FNYEAQ. A second roughly 7 to 11 cycle PCR used barcoded and J-beta primers. TCRdb ran MiXCR on the 5' RACE reads and lists one entry per CDR3 protein. The sample includes 700,000 to 1,000,000 distinct CDR3 sequences, under 45% of them seen just once. Whole-study results and caveats: Considered underestimates were the diversity estimates obtained from one million T cells. With donor CMV status unknown, expanded clonotype changes were possibly confounded.

This sequence joins TRBV7-6 and TRBJ2-7; perhaps TRBD2 as D (5 bases). Sequencing was done on a sample of blood. The clonotype comes from a man in his sixties in good health. CDR3 protein: CASSPIAAGVSSYEQYF. CDR3 in DNA: TGTGCCAGCAGCCCAATCGCTGCCGGGGTAAGCTCCTACGAGCAGTACTTC.